A selection of T cell receptor beta chains follows, all from one sample in a study of blood T cell repertoires in COVID-19. Sequenced by immunoSEQ multiplex PCR; TCRdb stores in-frame clones only, minus some. The sample lists 150,000 to 200,000 clones, approximately 95% seen once, with around 4.6% in the top ten. The sample comprised peripheral blood. These receptors all stem from a woman between 45 and 60 years old with acute or convalescent COVID-19. CDR3s include the opening cysteine and the closing phenylalanine or tryptophan. A D gene is named only where the DNA matches it firmly. Some rows mark clone size as missing; the rest say once, few, many or name a class of expanded clone.

>TRBV7-9|TRBJ2-6|.|TRBD1
CASIADRGAGANVLTF
TGTGCCAGCATAGCCGACAGGGGAGCTGGGGCCAACGTCCTGACTTTC
>TRBV28|TRBJ1-1|.|TRBD1
CASTPRGTGDPVGTEAFF
TGTGCCAGCACCCCTCGCGGGACAGGGGATCCGGTGGGGACTGAAGCTTTCTTT
>TRBV12-3/TRBV12-4|TRBJ2-7|.|.
CASSLNGWYEQYF
TGTGCCAGCAGTTTAAACGGGTGGTACGAGCAGTACTTC
>TRBV7-6|TRBJ2-1|.|TRBD1
CASSLQGARDEQFF
TGTGCCAGCAGCCTGCAGGGGGCGCGGGATGAGCAGTTCTTC
>TRBV9|TRBJ1-3|.|.
CASSVAQPGQGSTIYF
TGTGCCAGCAGCGTAGCCCAGCCAGGGCAGGGTAGCACCATATATTTT
>TRBV29-1|TRBJ1-2|few|TRBD1
CSVGPGGGGDYGYTF
TGCAGCGTTGGTCCAGGGGGCGGTGGGGACTATGGCTACACCTTC
>TRBV19|TRBJ2-7|.|.
CASSISAGSTYEQYF
TGTGCCAGTAGTATCTCGGCAGGTTCAACCTACGAGCAGTACTTC
>TRBV18|TRBJ2-6|.|.
CASRSGANVLTF
TGTGCCAGCCGGTCTGGGGCCAACGTCCTGACTTTC
>TRBV28|TRBJ2-5|.|TRBD2
CASSSSGRIGTQYF
TGTGCCAGCAGTTCAAGCGGGAGGATCGGGACCCAGTACTTC
>TRBV12-3/TRBV12-4|TRBJ1-2|.|TRBD1
CASSLGQGGGYTF
TGTGCCAGCAGTTTAGGACAGGGAGGTGGCTACACCTTC
>TRBV5-4|TRBJ2-7|few|.
CASSLGVSYEQYF
TGTGCCAGCAGCTTGGGCGTATCCTACGAGCAGTACTTC
>TRBV15|TRBJ1-1|.|.
CATSRDRTVTEAFF
TGTGCCACCAGCAGAGATCGAACAGTCACTGAAGCTTTCTTT
>TRBV7-8|TRBJ2-1|.|TRBD2
CASSSTLSGSRNEQFF
TGTGCCAGCAGCTCCACTTTAAGCGGGAGCAGGAATGAGCAGTTCTTC
>TRBV9|TRBJ2-7|.|.
CASSPGTYEQYF
TGTGCCAGCAGCCCCGGGACCTACGAGCAGTACTTC
>TRBV7-9|TRBJ2-2|.|.
CASSFSGTGELFF
TGTGCCAGCAGCTTTTCCGGGACCGGGGAGCTGTTTTTT
>TRBV7-8|TRBJ2-1|.|.
CASNRGFTMRQFF
TGTGCCAGCAATCGGGGGTTTACAATGAGGCAGTTCTTC
>TRBV18|TRBJ1-4|once|TRBD1
CASSPLGPRTGGEKLFF
TGTGCCAGCTCACCACTAGGGCCCCGGACAGGGGGTGAAAAACTGTTTTTT
>TRBV7-9|TRBJ1-4|.|.
CASSLLTGLNEKLFF
TGTGCCAGCAGCTTACTGACAGGACTGAATGAAAAACTGTTTTTT
>TRBV5-4|TRBJ2-2|.|.
CASSLQGNTGELFF
TGTGCCAGCAGCTTACAGGGGAACACCGGGGAGCTGTTTTTT
>TRBV30|TRBJ2-7|.|.
CAMGTANEQYF
TGTGCCATGGGGACTGCCAACGAGCAGTACTTC